This record looks at one T cell receptor (beta chain) sequence and its context. The antigen remains unidentified. Between the trimmed V and J ends, which lost 4 bases and 5 bases, there was a span of 14 bases. The CDR3 has 14 residues. The germline V gene has CDR1 LNHDA and CDR2 SQIVND (reference sequence). Only in-frame clones appear in the TCRdb table, and some are missing; sequencing was by immunoSEQ multiplex PCR. The sample has some 170,000 clones, roughly 91% seen once. These data belong to a study of T cell responses to AZD1222 COVID-19 vaccine. Study-wide results and caveats: Most donors were white British and more were female, and clonal diversity was possibly underestimated.

Sequencing used peripheral blood, obtained on day 0 of AZD1222 vaccination. This receptor was identified in an adult in good health. The V and J genes are TRBV19 and TRBJ1-1; no definite D call. CDR3 sequence (DNA): TGTGCCAGTAGTACCTCGGTCGGCGGGACTGAAGCTTTCTTT. It is translated as CASSTSVGGTEAFF.